A single TCR beta chain is shown here with its context. These data are taken from a study of blood T cell repertoires in COVID-19. Profiled with immunoSEQ multiplex PCR; TCRdb holds only in-frame clones, not every one. This sample has approximately 190,000 clones; 88% occur once, and the top ten carry 6%. Material: peripheral blood. The receptor's source is a man aged 40-49 years with active or convalescent COVID-19.

CDR3 sequence: CASSPSGESGYTF. The CDR3 DNA is TGTGCCAGCTCACCATCAGGGGAGAGTGGCTACACCTTC. The chain couples TRBV18 to TRBJ1-2, with a possible D match to TRBD1 (6 bases). The germline V gene has CDR1 KGHSH and CDR2 LQKENI. The CDR3 covers 13 residues. V lost 2 bases, J lost 7 bases, and 11 bases lay in between.